This T cell receptor beta chain was sequenced in a study of blood T cell repertoires in COVID-19. The overall study: Donors in the United States, Italy and Spain gave samples during acute or convalescent COVID-19. Sources were T cells, B-cell-depleted T cells, or PBMCs; the material itself was cDNA or gDNA.

Under the authors' procedure: By means of reference gene primer amplification, nucleated cell counts were estimated. The data were produced by immunoSEQ multiplex PCR, yet TCRdb's version contains in-frame clones alone and is incomplete. V and J calls and clone size follow that table, whereas D and trimming were derived from the DNA. Among just over 250,000 clones listed, around 86% were seen once. The CDR3 has 15 amino acids. CDR1 MNHEY and CDR2 SMNVEV come from the germline V gene (reference sequence). The junction had 6 bases not matched to a gene; V was cut back by 5 bases and J by 0 bases. The receptor was derived from a man in his forties or fifties who had recovered from COVID-19. Sequencing was performed on peripheral blood. The gene calls are TRBV27 and TRBJ1-2, with TRBD1 matching 7 bases. CDR3 bases: TGTGCCAGCAGTCCTTGGACAGGAACTAACTATGGCTACACCTTC. Amino acid sequence: CASSPWTGTNYGYTF.